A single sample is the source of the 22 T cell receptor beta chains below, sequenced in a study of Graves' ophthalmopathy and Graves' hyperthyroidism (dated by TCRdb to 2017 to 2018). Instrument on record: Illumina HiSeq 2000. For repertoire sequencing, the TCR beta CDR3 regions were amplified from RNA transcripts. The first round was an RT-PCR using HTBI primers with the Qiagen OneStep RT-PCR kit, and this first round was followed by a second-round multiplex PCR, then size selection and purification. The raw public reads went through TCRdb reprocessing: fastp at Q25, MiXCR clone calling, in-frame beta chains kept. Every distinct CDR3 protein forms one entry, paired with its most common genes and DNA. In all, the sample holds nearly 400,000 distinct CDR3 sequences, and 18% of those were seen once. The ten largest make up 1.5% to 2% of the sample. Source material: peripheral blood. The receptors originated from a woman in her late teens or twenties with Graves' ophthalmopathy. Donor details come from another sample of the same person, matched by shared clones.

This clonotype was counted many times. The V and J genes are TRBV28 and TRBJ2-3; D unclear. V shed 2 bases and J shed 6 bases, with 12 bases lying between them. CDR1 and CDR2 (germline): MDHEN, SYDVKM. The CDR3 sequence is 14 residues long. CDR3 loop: CASSLHIKGDTQYF. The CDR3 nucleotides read TGTGCCAGCAGTTTACACATTAAGGGCGATACGCAGTATTTT.

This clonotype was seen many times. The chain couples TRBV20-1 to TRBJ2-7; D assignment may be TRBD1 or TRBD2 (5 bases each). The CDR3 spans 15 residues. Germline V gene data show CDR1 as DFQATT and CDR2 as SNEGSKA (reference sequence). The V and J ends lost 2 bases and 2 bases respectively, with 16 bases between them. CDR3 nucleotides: TGCAGTGCTAGACCCCCCCGGGGCGTCACCTACGAGCAGTACTTC. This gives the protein CSARPPRGVTYEQYF.

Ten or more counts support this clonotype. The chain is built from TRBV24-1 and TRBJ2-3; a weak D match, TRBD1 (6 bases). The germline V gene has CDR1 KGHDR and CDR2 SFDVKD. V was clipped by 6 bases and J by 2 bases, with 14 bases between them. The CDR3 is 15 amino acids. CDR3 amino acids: CATSSMQGFTDTQYF. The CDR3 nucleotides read TGTGCCACCAGTAGTATGCAGGGGTTCACAGATACGCAGTATTTT.

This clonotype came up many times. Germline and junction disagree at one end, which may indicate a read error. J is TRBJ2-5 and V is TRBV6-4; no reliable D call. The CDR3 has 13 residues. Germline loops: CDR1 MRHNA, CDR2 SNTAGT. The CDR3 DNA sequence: TGTGCCAGCAGTCAGGATGAAAAAGAGACCCAGTGCTTC. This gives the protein CASSQDEKETQCF.

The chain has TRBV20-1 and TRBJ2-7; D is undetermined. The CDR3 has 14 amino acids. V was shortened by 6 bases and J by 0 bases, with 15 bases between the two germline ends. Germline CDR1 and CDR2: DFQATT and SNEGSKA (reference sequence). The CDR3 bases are TGCAGTGCCGCCCGACTCGGAAGCTCCTACGAGCAGTACTTC. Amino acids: CSAARLGSSYEQYF.

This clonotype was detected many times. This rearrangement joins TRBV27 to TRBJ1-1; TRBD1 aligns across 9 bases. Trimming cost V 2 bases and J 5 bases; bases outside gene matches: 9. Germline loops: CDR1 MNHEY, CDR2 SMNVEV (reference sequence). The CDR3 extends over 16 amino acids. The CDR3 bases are TGTGCCAGCAGTTTAGGGGTATGGACAGGGGCAACTGAAGCTTTCTTT. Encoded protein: CASSLGVWTGATEAFF.

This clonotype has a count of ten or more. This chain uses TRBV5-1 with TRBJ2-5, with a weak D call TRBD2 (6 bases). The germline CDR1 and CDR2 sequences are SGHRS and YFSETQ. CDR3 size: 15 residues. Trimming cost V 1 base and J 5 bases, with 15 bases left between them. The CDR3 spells CASSLWLATRETQYF. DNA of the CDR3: TGCGCCAGCAGCTTGTGGCTAGCGACAAGGGAGACCCAGTACTTC.

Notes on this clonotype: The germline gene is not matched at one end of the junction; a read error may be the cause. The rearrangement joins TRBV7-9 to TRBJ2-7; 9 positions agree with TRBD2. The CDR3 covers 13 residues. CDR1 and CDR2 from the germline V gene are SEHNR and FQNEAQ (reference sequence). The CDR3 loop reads CGSSAGGSYEQYF. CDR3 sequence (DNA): TGTGGCAGCAGCGCGGGAGGGTCCTACGAGCAGTACTTC.

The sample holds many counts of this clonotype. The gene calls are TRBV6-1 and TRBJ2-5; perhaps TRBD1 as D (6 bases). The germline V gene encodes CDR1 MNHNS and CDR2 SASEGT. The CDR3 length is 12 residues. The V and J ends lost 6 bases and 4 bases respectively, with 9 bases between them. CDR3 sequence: CASSGTRETQYF. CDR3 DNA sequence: TGTGCCAGCAGCGGGACAAGAGAGACCCAGTACTTC.

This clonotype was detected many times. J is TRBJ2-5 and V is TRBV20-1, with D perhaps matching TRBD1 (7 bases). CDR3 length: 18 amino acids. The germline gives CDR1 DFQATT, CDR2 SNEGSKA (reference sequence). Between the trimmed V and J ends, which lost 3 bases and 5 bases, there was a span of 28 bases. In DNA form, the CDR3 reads TGCAGTGCTAGTAAGGAGGGGGCCCGGGACTGGTATTCGGAGACCCAGTACTTC. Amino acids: CSASKEGARDWYSETQYF.

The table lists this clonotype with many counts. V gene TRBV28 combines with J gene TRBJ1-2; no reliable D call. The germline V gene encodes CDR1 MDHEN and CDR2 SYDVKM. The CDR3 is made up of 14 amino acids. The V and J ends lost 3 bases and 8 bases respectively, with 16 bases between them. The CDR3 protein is CASSFWHRAGGYTF. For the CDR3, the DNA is TGTGCCAGCAGTTTTTGGCACCGGGCAGGCGGCTACACCTTC.

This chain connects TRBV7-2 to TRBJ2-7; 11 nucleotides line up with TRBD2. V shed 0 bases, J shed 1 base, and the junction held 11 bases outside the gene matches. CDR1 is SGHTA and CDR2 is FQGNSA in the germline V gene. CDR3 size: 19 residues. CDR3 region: CASSLALRLAGTSSYEQYF. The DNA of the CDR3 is TGTGCCAGCAGCTTAGCGCTTCGACTAGCGGGAACCTCATCCTACGAGCAGTACTTC.

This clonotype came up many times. CDR3 amino acids: CASSFPGTRTREQYF. The CDR3 DNA sequence: TGTGCCAGCAGTTTCCCCGGGACACGGACCCGGGAGCAGTACTTC. The chain has TRBV27 and TRBJ2-7, with a possible D match to TRBD1 (6 bases). The CDR3 contains 15 residues. Germline CDR1 reads MNHEY; CDR2 reads SMNVEV (reference sequence). Between the trimmed V and J ends, which lost 3 bases and 7 bases, there was a span of 19 bases.

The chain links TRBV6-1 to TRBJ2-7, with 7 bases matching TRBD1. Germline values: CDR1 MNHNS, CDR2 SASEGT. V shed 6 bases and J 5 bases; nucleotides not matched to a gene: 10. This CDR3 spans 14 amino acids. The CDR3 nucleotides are TGTGCCAGCAGAGAAAACAGGGGCGCCCACGAGCAGTACTTC. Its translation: CASRENRGAHEQYF.

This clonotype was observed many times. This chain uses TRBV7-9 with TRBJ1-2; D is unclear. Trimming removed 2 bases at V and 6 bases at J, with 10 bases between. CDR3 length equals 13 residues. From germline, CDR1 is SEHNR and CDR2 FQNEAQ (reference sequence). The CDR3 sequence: CASSLPSTDGYTF. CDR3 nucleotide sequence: TGTGCCAGCAGCTTACCCTCAACGGATGGCTACACCTTC.

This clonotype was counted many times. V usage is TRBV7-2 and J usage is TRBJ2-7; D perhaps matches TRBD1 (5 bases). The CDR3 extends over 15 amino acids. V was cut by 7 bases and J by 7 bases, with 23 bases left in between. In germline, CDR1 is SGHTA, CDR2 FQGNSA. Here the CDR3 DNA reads TGTGCCAGCACCCAAAGGGGTGGTGGCAGAATAGAGCAGTACTTC. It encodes CASTQRGGGRIEQYF.

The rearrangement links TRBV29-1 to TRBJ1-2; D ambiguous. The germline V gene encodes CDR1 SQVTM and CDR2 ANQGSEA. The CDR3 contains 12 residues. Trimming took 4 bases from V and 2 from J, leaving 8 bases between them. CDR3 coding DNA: TGCAGCGTTGCTGCACGGAACTATGGCTACACCTTC. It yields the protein CSVAARNYGYTF.

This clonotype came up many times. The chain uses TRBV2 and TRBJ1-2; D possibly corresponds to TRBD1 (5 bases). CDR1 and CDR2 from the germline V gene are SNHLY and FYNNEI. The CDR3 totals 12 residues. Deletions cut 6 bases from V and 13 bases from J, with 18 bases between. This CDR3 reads CASSPIGGSFTF. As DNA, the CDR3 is TGTGCCAGCAGCCCCATTGGGGGGTCATTCACCTTC. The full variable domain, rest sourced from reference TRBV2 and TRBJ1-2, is EPEVTQTPSHQVTQMGQEVILRCVPISNHLYFYWYRQILGQKVEFLVSFYNNEISEKSEIFDDQFSVERPDGSNFTLKIRSTKLEDSAMYFCASSPIGGSFTFGSGTRLTVV.

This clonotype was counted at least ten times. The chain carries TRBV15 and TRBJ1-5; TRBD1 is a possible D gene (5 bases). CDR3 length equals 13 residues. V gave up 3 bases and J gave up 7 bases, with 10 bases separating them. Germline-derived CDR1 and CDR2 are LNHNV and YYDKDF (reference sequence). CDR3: CATSSPEGQPQHF. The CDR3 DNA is TGTGCCACCAGCAGCCCTGAGGGGCAGCCCCAGCATTTT.

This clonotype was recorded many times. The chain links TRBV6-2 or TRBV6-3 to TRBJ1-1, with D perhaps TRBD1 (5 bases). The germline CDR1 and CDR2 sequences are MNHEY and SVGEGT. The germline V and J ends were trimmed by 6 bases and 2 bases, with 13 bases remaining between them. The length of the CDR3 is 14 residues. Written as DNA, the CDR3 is TGTGCCAGCAGAGACGCGGGGCTTAACACTGAAGCTTTCTTT. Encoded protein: CASRDAGLNTEAFF.

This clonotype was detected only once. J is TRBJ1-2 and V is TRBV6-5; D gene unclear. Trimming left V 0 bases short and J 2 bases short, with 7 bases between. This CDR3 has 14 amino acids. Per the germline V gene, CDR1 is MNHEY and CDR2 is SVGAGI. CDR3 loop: CASSYSSVNYGYTF. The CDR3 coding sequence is TGTGCCAGCAGTTACTCGTCAGTCAACTATGGCTACACCTTC.

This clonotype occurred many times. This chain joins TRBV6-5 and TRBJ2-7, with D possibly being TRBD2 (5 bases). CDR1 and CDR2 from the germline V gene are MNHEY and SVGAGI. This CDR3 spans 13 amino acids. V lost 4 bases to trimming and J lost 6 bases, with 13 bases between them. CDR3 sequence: CASSSRTLLEQYF. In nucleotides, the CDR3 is TGTGCCAGCAGTTCTCGGACTCTTCTCGAGCAGTACTTC.